The 6 T cell receptor beta chains below come from one sample, sequenced in a study of tumor-infiltrating lymphocytes in primary liver carcinoma. A constant-region primer served to make TCR beta cDNA from roughly 500 ng total RNA. Slightly modified ARM-PCR with three nested multiplex PCR rounds yielded TCR beta libraries. The first two PCR rounds used TRBV1-TRBV30 primers with a Cbeta primer, nine to eleven cycles each. TCRdb processed the multiplex PCR reads anew with MiXCR; each CDR3 protein has one entry. The sample has 100,000 to 150,000 distinct CDR3 sequences, under 65% seen once. Co-extraction yielded RNA and DNA from approximately 20-30 mg of unsorted bulk tissue. The sample was liver tumor tissue from sampling region 3. Subset of the sample: tumor region T3, left-lateral pole. Source of these receptors: a woman aged 55 to 70 with primary liver carcinoma and hepatitis B virus infection.

Concerning this clonotype itself: An end of the junction does not agree with germline; a read error may underlie this. The chain combines TRBV29-1 with TRBJ2-7, with D possibly being TRBD2 (5 bases). The CDR3 is 14 residues long. Per germline, CDR1 SQVTM and CDR2 ANQGSEA. CDR3 sequence reads: CSVDSGNPPCEQYF. The CDR3 DNA is TGTAGCGTTGATTCCGGTAACCCTCCCTGCGAGCAGTACTTC.

In regard to this clonotype: One end of the junction does not line up with germline, which may come from a read error. The J gene is TRBJ1-1, the V gene TRBV10-3; no clear D. Germline assignment: CDR1 ENHRY and CDR2 SYGVKD. This CDR3 region has 12 residues. The chain's CDR3 is CAISIDGTEALF. CDR3 nucleotide sequence: TGTGCCATCAGCATTGACGGCACTGAAGCTTTATTT.

Worth noting for this clonotype: At one end, the junction sequence differs from germline, possibly due to a read error. V usage is TRBV10-2 and J usage is TRBJ1-1; possibly TRBD1 for D (6 bases). Per germline, CDR1 WSHSY and CDR2 SAAADI. This CDR3 has 14 amino acids. This chain's CDR3 is CASRAGTSNTGAFF. The CDR3 DNA reads as TGCGCCAGCAGGGCGGGGACAAGCAACACTGGAGCTTTCTTT.

This clonotype was counted once. This sequence may be a read error, since a much larger clone differs from it by one base. This likely comes from a read error, as the CDR3 has no conserved phenylalanine or tryptophan at its end. No DNA is shown, since the ends of the CDR3 on it are uncertain; the CDR3 is the one TCRdb lists. The J gene is TRBJ2-5, the V gene TRBV1; TRBD2, the table's D call, was not compared with the DNA. TRBV1 is tagged as a pseudogene. The CDR3 has 17 residues if both end residues are counted. CDR3 sequence reads: CTSSRIAGAGLGETQYL.

There are many counts of this clonotype. The rearrangement joins TRBV29-1 to TRBJ2-1; D perhaps matches TRBD2 (6 bases). The length of the CDR3 is 12 residues. CDR1 and CDR2 (germline): SQVTM, ANQGSEA. V was trimmed by 3 bases and J by 8 bases, leaving 11 bases between them. CDR3 nucleotide sequence: TGCAGCGTTGACGCTCCTAGCGATGAGCAGTTCTTC. It codes for CSVDAPSDEQFF.

This clonotype turned up a few times. The rearrangement joins TRBV2 to TRBJ2-5; 12 nucleotides align to TRBD2. The V segment lost 5 bases and the J segment 3 bases; nucleotides outside the gene matches: 1. The CDR3 runs 14 residues. Germline V gene data show CDR1 as SNHLY and CDR2 as FYNNEI. CDR3: CASSRTSGEETQYF. The CDR3 DNA follows: TGTGCCAGCAGTCGGACTAGCGGGGAAGAGACCCAGTACTTC.